This entry is about one T cell receptor (beta chain). Its antigen is still unknown. These data come from a study of T cells after yellow fever vaccination. A single record per CDR3 protein comes from TCRdb applying MiXCR to the 5' RACE reads. Found here are some 120,000 distinct CDR3 sequences, 12% to 15% of them singletons; the top ten hold roughly 44%. Trimming removed 2 bases from V and 6 bases from J; junction bases left unmatched: 5. Germline V gene data show CDR1 as MGHRA and CDR2 as YSYEKL. The CDR3 has 15 residues. Findings of the study overall: Once the booster was given, most primary-vaccination clones reappeared, at 95% to 97% for CD4 and 88% for CD8. The secondary response showed a weaker magnitude and a faster peak, day 5 versus 15.

The receptor's source is a man in his late teens or twenties who received the YFV17D yellow fever vaccine. This rearrangement joins TRBV4-1 to TRBJ1-5; 9 nucleotides line up with TRBD1. The sequences come from CD8+ T cells sorted from PBMCs, collected 5 days after the yellow fever booster vaccination. The DNA for the CDR3 is TGCGCCAGCAGCCAACGACAGGGGGAACGTCAGCCCCAGCATTTT. This codes for CASSQRQGERQPQHF.